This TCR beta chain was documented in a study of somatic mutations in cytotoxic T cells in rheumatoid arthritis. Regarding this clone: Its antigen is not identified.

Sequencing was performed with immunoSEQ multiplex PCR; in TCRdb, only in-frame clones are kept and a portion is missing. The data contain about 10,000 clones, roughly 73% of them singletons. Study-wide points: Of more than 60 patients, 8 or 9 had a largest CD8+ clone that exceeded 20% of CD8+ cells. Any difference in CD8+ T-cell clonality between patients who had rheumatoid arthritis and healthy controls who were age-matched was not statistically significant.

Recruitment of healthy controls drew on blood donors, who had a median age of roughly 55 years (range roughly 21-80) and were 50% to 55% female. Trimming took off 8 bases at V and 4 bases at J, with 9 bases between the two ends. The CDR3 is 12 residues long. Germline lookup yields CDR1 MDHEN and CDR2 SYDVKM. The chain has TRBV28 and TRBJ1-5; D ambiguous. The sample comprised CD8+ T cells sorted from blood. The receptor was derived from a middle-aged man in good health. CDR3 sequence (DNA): TGTGCCAGCGCTAGGCCAAATCAGCCCCAGCATTTT. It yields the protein CASARPNQPQHF.